The rows below give T cell receptor beta chains drawn from one sample of a study of cytomegalovirus exposure and HLA in healthy donors. Here immunoSEQ multiplex PCR was the method, and the copy in TCRdb shows in-frame clones only, minus some. The top ten hold 2.6% of the sample, which has some 200,000 clones, just under 70% seen once. The specimen was PBMCs. The receptor source for this set is a middle-aged man in good health and CMV-seropositive. The CDR3 runs from the conserved cysteine through the conserved F or W. Fields, in order: V gene, D gene, J gene, CDR3 length, clone size, CDR3 DNA, CDR3 protein. A D gene is named only where the DNA matches it firmly. A row's size may be missing; if present it is once, few, many or a size class.

V: TRBV6-5; D: TRBD2; J: TRBJ2-1; length: 16; size: NA; DNA: TGTGCCAGCAGTTACTCGAGCGGGGGGGCGTACAATGAGCAGTTCTTC; CDR3: CASSYSSGGAYNEQFF
V: TRBV9; D: NA; J: TRBJ1-2; length: 14; size: NA; DNA: TGTGCCAGCAGCAACCGGGGGGCTAACTATGGCTACACCTTC; CDR3: CASSNRGANYGYTF
V: TRBV7-2; D: NA; J: TRBJ1-1; length: 14; size: NA; DNA: TGTGCCAGCAGCCCCAGGGGCGTCGGCACTGAAGCTTTCTTT; CDR3: CASSPRGVGTEAFF
V: TRBV28; D: NA; J: TRBJ2-3; length: 16; size: few; DNA: TGTGCCAGCACCCCGGGCGGGACTGTGAGCACAGATACGCAGTATTTT; CDR3: CASTPGGTVSTDTQYF
V: TRBV2; D: TRBD1; J: TRBJ1-1; length: 13; size: NA; DNA: TGTGCCAGCAGTGGTCGACAGGGGGTGGGAGCTTTCTTT; CDR3: CASSGRQGVGAFF
V: TRBV6-1; D: TRBD1; J: TRBJ2-2; length: 14; size: NA; DNA: TGTGCCAGCTCCATGACAGGGACCACCGGGGAGCTGTTTTTT; CDR3: CASSMTGTTGELFF
V: TRBV25-1; D: NA; J: TRBJ2-1; length: 13; size: NA; DNA: TGTGCCAGCAGTCAGGGTGCTCTAAATGAGCAGTTCTTC; CDR3: CASSQGALNEQFF
V: TRBV9; D: NA; J: TRBJ2-7; length: 15; size: NA; DNA: TGTGCCAGCAGCCCAGACTGGGGGCTCTCCTACGAGCAGTACTTC; CDR3: CASSPDWGLSYEQYF
V: TRBV4-1; D: NA; J: TRBJ2-2; length: 16; size: NA; DNA: TGCGCCAGCAGCCATACGGGGAGGGGGAGAACCGGGGAGCTGTTTTTT; CDR3: CASSHTGRGRTGELFF
V: TRBV7-9; D: TRBD1; J: TRBJ1-1; length: 14; size: NA; DNA: TGTGCCAGCAGCCAGACAGGGCTGAACACTGAAGCTTTCTTT; CDR3: CASSQTGLNTEAFF
V: TRBV19; D: NA; J: TRBJ1-1; length: 15; size: NA; DNA: TGTGCCAGTAGTATAGCTACGGGGGTAGACACTGAAGCTTTCTTT; CDR3: CASSIATGVDTEAFF
V: TRBV2; D: NA; J: TRBJ2-3; length: 15; size: NA; DNA: TGTGCCAGCAGTGACAGGGAAAGGGTCCCAGATACGCAGTATTTT; CDR3: CASSDRERVPDTQYF
V: TRBV2; D: NA; J: TRBJ1-2; length: 13; size: NA; DNA: TGTGCCAGCAAAGACAGGACGATCTATGGCTACACCTTC; CDR3: CASKDRTIYGYTF